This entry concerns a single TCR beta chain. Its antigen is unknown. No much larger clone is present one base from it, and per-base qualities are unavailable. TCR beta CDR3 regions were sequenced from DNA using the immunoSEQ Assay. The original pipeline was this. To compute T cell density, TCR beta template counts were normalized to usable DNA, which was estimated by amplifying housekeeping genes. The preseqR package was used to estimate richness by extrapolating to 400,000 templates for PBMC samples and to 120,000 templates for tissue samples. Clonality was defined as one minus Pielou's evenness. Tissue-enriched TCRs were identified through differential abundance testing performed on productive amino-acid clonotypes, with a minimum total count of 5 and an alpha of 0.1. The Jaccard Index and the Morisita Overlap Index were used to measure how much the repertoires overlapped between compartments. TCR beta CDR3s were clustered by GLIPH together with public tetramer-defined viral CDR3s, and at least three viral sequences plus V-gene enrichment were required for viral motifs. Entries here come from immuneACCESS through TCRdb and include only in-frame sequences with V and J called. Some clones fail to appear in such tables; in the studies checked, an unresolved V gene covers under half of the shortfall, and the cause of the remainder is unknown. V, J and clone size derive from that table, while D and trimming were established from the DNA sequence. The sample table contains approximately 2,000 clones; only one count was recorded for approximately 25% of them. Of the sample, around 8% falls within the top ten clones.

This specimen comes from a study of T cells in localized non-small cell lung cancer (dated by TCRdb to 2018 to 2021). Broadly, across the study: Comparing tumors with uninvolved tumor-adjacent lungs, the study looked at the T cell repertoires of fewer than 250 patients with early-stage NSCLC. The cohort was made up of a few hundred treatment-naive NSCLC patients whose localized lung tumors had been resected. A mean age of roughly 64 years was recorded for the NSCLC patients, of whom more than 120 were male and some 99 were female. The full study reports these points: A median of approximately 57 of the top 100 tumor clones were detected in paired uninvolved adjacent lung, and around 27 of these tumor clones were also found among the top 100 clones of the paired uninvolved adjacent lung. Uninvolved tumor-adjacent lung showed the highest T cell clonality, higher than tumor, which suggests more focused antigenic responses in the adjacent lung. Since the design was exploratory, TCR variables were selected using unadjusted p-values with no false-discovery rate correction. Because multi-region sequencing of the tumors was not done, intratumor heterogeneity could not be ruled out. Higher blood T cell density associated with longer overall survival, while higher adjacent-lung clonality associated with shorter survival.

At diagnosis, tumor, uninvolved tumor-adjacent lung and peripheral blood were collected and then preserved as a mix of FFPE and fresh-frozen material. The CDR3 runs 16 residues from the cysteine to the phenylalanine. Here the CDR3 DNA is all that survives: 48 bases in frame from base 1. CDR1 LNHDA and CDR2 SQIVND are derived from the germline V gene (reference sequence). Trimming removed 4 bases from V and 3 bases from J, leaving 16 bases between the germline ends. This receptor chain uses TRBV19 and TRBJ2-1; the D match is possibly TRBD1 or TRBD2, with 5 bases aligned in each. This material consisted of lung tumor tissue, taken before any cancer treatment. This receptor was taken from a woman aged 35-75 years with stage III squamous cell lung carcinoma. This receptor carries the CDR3 CASSRDPGTVYNEQFF. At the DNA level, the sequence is TGTGCCAGTAGTAGGGACCCGGGCACGGTCTACAATGAGCAGTTCTTC.